This TCR beta chain was sequenced for a study of response to subunit inactivated influenza vaccine. Findings and caveats of the study: It was suggested by the authors that few new T cells are recruited by each seasonal influenza vaccination.

CDR1 MNHEY and CDR2 SVGAGI come from the germline V gene. The length of the CDR3 is 16 residues. V lost 4 bases and J 0 bases, leaving 14 bases between the germline ends. This clonotype was counted ten times or more. What it recognizes is unknown. TCRdb re-called the RT-PCR reads with MiXCR, one entry per CDR3 protein. The top ten hold around 33% of the sample, which has over 150,000 distinct CDR3 sequences, around 10% seen once. This specimen was CD8+ T cells sorted from PBMCs, taken less than 30 months after vaccination. The chain recombines TRBV6-5 with TRBJ2-3; a possible D gene is TRBD1 (6 bases). This clonotype was sampled from a man aged 50-75 years who received an inactivated influenza vaccine. CDR3 DNA sequence: TGTGCCAGCAGTTCCGTCGGACAGACTAGCACAGATACGCAGTATTTT. This gives the protein CASSSVGQTSTDTQYF.